The rows below give T cell receptor beta chains drawn from one sample of a study of cytomegalovirus exposure and HLA in healthy donors. The table came from immunoSEQ multiplex PCR; TCRdb's copy has only in-frame clones and leaves some out. Found here are about 210,000 clones; the top ten clones hold about 1%. The material sequenced was PBMCs. The receptors were gathered from a woman aged 25 to 39 in good health and CMV-seropositive. The CDR3 runs from the conserved cysteine through the conserved F or W. The D gene is left open where the match is weak.

j_gene: TRBJ2-5
v_gene: TRBV6-1
d_gene: TRBD2
CDR3aa: CASSERGVLQSEQYF
CDR3nt: TGTGCCAGCAGTGAGCGGGGGGTTCTCCAAAGTGAGCAGTACTTC

j_gene: TRBJ2-2
v_gene: TRBV28
d_gene: .
CDR3aa: CASSLDQRLTGELFF
CDR3nt: TGTGCCAGCAGTTTGGATCAGAGACTTACCGGGGAGCTGTTTTTT

j_gene: TRBJ1-3
v_gene: TRBV6-5
d_gene: .
CDR3aa: CASSPVGGGNTIYF
CDR3nt: TGTGCCAGCAGCCCCGTGGGGGGGGGAAACACCATATATTTT

j_gene: TRBJ2-7
v_gene: TRBV7-6
d_gene: TRBD2
CDR3aa: CASSLGLAGSYEQYF
CDR3nt: TGTGCCAGCAGCCTTGGACTAGCGGGGTCCTACGAGCAGTACTTC

j_gene: TRBJ1-2
v_gene: TRBV19
d_gene: .
CDR3aa: CASSIGQSPANYGYTF
CDR3nt: TGTGCCAGTAGTATCGGACAGTCTCCAGCTAACTATGGCTACACCTTC

j_gene: TRBJ1-2
v_gene: TRBV14
d_gene: .
CDR3aa: CASSQDRTYGYTF
CDR3nt: TGTGCCAGCAGCCAAGACAGGACTTATGGCTACACCTTC

j_gene: TRBJ1-6
v_gene: TRBV6-1
d_gene: .
CDR3aa: CASMDMSSYNSPLHF
CDR3nt: TGTGCCAGCATGGACATGAGCTCCTATAATTCACCCCTCCACTTT

j_gene: TRBJ1-4
v_gene: TRBV11-2
d_gene: .
CDR3aa: CASSREVTNEKLFF
CDR3nt: TGTGCCAGCAGCCGGGAGGTGACTAATGAAAAACTGTTTTTT

j_gene: TRBJ1-5
v_gene: TRBV10-2
d_gene: .
CDR3aa: CASSDGGNQPQHF
CDR3nt: TGCGCCAGCAGTGACGGGGGCAATCAGCCCCAGCATTTT

j_gene: TRBJ1-1
v_gene: TRBV27
d_gene: .
CDR3aa: CASSPTENTEAFF
CDR3nt: TGTGCCAGCAGCCCCACAGAGAACACTGAAGCTTTCTTT

j_gene: TRBJ2-7
v_gene: TRBV7-9
d_gene: .
CDR3aa: CASSLGTAEQYF
CDR3nt: TGTGCCAGCAGCTTAGGCACAGCTGAGCAGTACTTC

j_gene: TRBJ2-5
v_gene: TRBV9
d_gene: .
CDR3aa: CASSVPEQQETQYF
CDR3nt: TGTGCCAGCAGCGTACCGGAGCAGCAAGAGACCCAGTACTTC

j_gene: TRBJ1-4
v_gene: TRBV7-2
d_gene: TRBD1
CDR3aa: CVSSLLARGATNEKLFF
CDR3nt: TGTGTCAGCAGCTTATTAGCCAGGGGGGCAACTAATGAAAAACTGTTTTTT

j_gene: TRBJ1-1
v_gene: TRBV19
d_gene: TRBD1
CDR3aa: CASSIGEQGGNTEAFF
CDR3nt: TGTGCCAGTAGTATTGGGGAACAGGGGGGTAACACTGAAGCTTTTTTT

j_gene: TRBJ1-1
v_gene: TRBV18
d_gene: .
CDR3aa: CASSSDTRNTEAFF
CDR3nt: TGTGCCAGCTCATCTGATACTAGGAACACTGAAGCTTTCTTT

j_gene: TRBJ1-1
v_gene: TRBV5-6
d_gene: TRBD1
CDR3aa: CASSFRTGSEGEAFF
CDR3nt: TGTGCCAGCAGCTTCCGGACAGGGAGCGAAGGGGAAGCTTTCTTT

j_gene: TRBJ2-7
v_gene: TRBV7-2
d_gene: TRBD1
CDR3aa: CASSLQAGTGAYEQYF
CDR3nt: TGTGCCAGCAGCTTACAAGCCGGGACAGGGGCCTACGAGCAGTACTTC

j_gene: TRBJ2-1
v_gene: TRBV6-1
d_gene: .
CDR3aa: CASRKTLGEQFF
CDR3nt: TGTGCCAGCAGAAAAACTCTCGGTGAGCAGTTCTTC

j_gene: TRBJ1-1
v_gene: TRBV18
d_gene: .
CDR3aa: CASSQRQENTEAFF
CDR3nt: TGTGCCAGCTCTCAACGACAGGAGAACACTGAAGCTTTCTTT

j_gene: TRBJ2-7
v_gene: TRBV7-9
d_gene: TRBD2
CDR3aa: CASSPGTSVTLEQYF
CDR3nt: TGTGCCAGCAGCCCGGGGACTAGCGTAACTCTGGAGCAGTACTTC

j_gene: TRBJ2-1
v_gene: TRBV2
d_gene: TRBD2
CDR3aa: CATSGGSFYNEQFF
CDR3nt: TGTGCCACTTCGGGGGGTTCGTTCTACAATGAGCAGTTCTTC

j_gene: TRBJ2-7
v_gene: TRBV7-9
d_gene: .
CDR3aa: CASSSGRYEQYF
CDR3nt: TGTGCCAGCAGCTCGGGTCGCTACGAGCAGTACTTC

j_gene: TRBJ2-7
v_gene: TRBV19
d_gene: .
CDR3aa: CASRKPSDGSEQYF
CDR3nt: TGTGCCAGTAGAAAACCCTCCGACGGGAGCGAGCAGTACTTC

j_gene: TRBJ2-7
v_gene: TRBV29-1
d_gene: .
CDR3aa: CSVGGHEQYF
CDR3nt: TGCAGCGTTGGGGGCCACGAGCAGTACTTC

j_gene: TRBJ2-2
v_gene: TRBV5-1
d_gene: TRBD2
CDR3aa: CASSPSLGGGRYRSGVTGELFF
CDR3nt: TGCGCCAGCAGCCCGAGCCTCGGGGGCGGGAGGTACCGATCGGGGGTCACCGGGGAGCTGTTTTTT

j_gene: TRBJ2-3
v_gene: TRBV14
d_gene: .
CDR3aa: CASSLWTQRTDTQYF
CDR3nt: TGTGCCAGCAGCCTCTGGACTCAACGCACAGATACGCAGTATTTT

j_gene: TRBJ1-1
v_gene: TRBV19
d_gene: TRBD1
CDR3aa: CASRGEFGTPGGRRNTEAFF
CDR3nt: TGTGCCAGTAGAGGCGAGTTCGGGACCCCAGGGGGCAGGAGGAACACTGAAGCTTTCTTT

j_gene: TRBJ1-1
v_gene: TRBV29-1
d_gene: .
CDR3aa: CSAVPALQAFF
CDR3nt: TGCAGCGCTGTCCCCGCCCTGCAGGCTTTCTTT

j_gene: TRBJ1-1
v_gene: TRBV4-1
d_gene: .
CDR3aa: CASSPNSGWMSTEAFF
CDR3nt: TGCGCCAGCAGCCCAAATTCAGGGTGGATGAGCACTGAAGCTTTCTTT

j_gene: TRBJ2-7
v_gene: TRBV18
d_gene: TRBD1
CDR3aa: CASSPGQGSYEQYF
CDR3nt: TGTGCCAGCTCACCTGGACAGGGTTCCTACGAGCAGTACTTC

j_gene: TRBJ1-1
v_gene: TRBV28
d_gene: .
CDR3aa: CASSLPHSLPVSEAFF
CDR3nt: TGTGCCAGCAGTTTACCCCACTCCCTGCCTGTTAGTGAAGCTTTCTTT

j_gene: TRBJ1-1
v_gene: TRBV7-6
d_gene: .
CDR3aa: CASRGFMNTEAFF
CDR3nt: TGTGCCAGCCGCGGCTTCATGAACACTGAAGCTTTCTTT

j_gene: TRBJ2-5
v_gene: TRBV10-1
d_gene: TRBD2
CDR3aa: CASSESSSGDQETQYF
CDR3nt: TGCGCCAGCAGTGAGTCTTCTAGCGGGGACCAAGAGACCCAGTACTTC

j_gene: TRBJ1-5
v_gene: TRBV28
d_gene: .
CDR3aa: CASSLTQGLFSPFSQPQHF
CDR3nt: TGTGCCAGCAGTTTAACGCAGGGTCTCTTTAGTCCGTTTAGTCAGCCCCAGCATTTT

j_gene: TRBJ2-1
v_gene: TRBV11-2
d_gene: TRBD2
CDR3aa: CASSSLTSGGGDEQFF
CDR3nt: TGTGCCAGCAGCTCCCTGACTAGCGGGGGAGGTGATGAGCAGTTCTTC

j_gene: TRBJ1-3
v_gene: TRBV5-1
d_gene: .
CDR3aa: CASSFSGNSGNTIYF
CDR3nt: TGCGCCAGCAGTTTTAGCGGGAACTCTGGAAACACCATATATTTT

j_gene: TRBJ2-2
v_gene: TRBV10-1
d_gene: TRBD1
CDR3aa: CASSPGQGATTGELFF
CDR3nt: TGCGCCAGCAGTCCGGGACAGGGGGCTACCACCGGGGAGCTGTTTTTT

j_gene: TRBJ1-1
v_gene: TRBV6-5
d_gene: .
CDR3aa: CASSYSGGGLNTEAFF
CDR3nt: TGTGCCAGCAGTTACTCGGGGGGAGGACTGAACACTGAAGCTTTCTTT

j_gene: TRBJ2-7
v_gene: TRBV29-1
d_gene: TRBD2
CDR3aa: CSVERGLPPYEQYF
CDR3nt: TGCAGCGTTGAGCGGGGACTACCTCCCTACGAGCAGTACTTC

j_gene: TRBJ1-1
v_gene: TRBV27
d_gene: TRBD1
CDR3aa: CASSLSGTVSTEAFF
CDR3nt: TGTGCCAGCAGTTTATCGGGGACAGTCAGCACTGAAGCTTTCTTT

j_gene: TRBJ1-2
v_gene: TRBV4-3
d_gene: TRBD1
CDR3aa: CASSQAPPGQGAYDGYTF
CDR3nt: TGCGCCAGCAGCCAAGCACCCCCGGGACAGGGGGCTTATGATGGCTACACCTTC

j_gene: TRBJ1-5
v_gene: TRBV7-2
d_gene: .
CDR3aa: CASSLFADQPQHF
CDR3nt: TGTGCCAGCAGCTTATTCGCGGATCAGCCCCAGCATTTT

j_gene: TRBJ2-7
v_gene: TRBV5-4
d_gene: .
CDR3aa: CASSLERSYEQYF
CDR3nt: TGTGCCAGCAGCTTGGAGCGTTCCTACGAGCAGTACTTC

j_gene: TRBJ2-7
v_gene: TRBV19
d_gene: TRBD1
CDR3aa: CASSWGQGSREAYEQYF
CDR3nt: TGTGCCAGTAGTTGGGGACAGGGGTCGCGGGAGGCCTACGAGCAGTACTTC

j_gene: TRBJ1-4
v_gene: TRBV5-1
d_gene: .
CDR3aa: CASSLTGNLNEKLFF
CDR3nt: TGCGCCAGCAGCCTCACCGGGAACCTAAATGAAAAACTGTTTTTT

j_gene: TRBJ2-1
v_gene: TRBV6-5
d_gene: .
CDR3aa: CASSYSPYEQFF
CDR3nt: TGTGCCAGCAGTTACTCTCCCTATGAGCAGTTCTTC

j_gene: TRBJ2-3
v_gene: TRBV20-1
d_gene: .
CDR3aa: CSAPLADTQYF
CDR3nt: TGCAGTGCCCCCTTAGCAGATACGCAGTATTTT

j_gene: TRBJ1-1
v_gene: TRBV4-3
d_gene: .
CDR3aa: CASSQEALNTEAFF
CDR3nt: TGCGCCAGCAGCCAAGAGGCATTGAACACTGAAGCTTTCTTT

j_gene: TRBJ1-2
v_gene: TRBV6-5
d_gene: .
CDR3aa: CASSLAGHGYTF
CDR3nt: TGTGCCAGCAGTTTGGCAGGCCATGGCTACACCTTC

j_gene: TRBJ2-7
v_gene: TRBV6-1
d_gene: TRBD2
CDR3aa: CASRVAGALYEQYF
CDR3nt: TGTGCCAGCAGGGTAGCGGGGGCCCTCTACGAGCAGTACTTC

j_gene: TRBJ1-5
v_gene: TRBV15
d_gene: .
CDR3aa: CATSRDRASGSNQPQHF
CDR3nt: TGTGCCACCAGCAGAGATCGGGCGAGCGGTAGCAATCAGCCCCAGCATTTT

j_gene: TRBJ1-1
v_gene: TRBV6-1
d_gene: .
CDR3aa: CASTARVVNTEAFF
CDR3nt: TGTGCCAGCACAGCCCGGGTAGTGAACACTGAAGCTTTCTTT

j_gene: TRBJ2-3
v_gene: TRBV2
d_gene: .
CDR3aa: CASRPLAATQYF
CDR3nt: TGTGCCAGCAGACCTTTGGCGGCTACGCAGTATTTT

j_gene: TRBJ2-1
v_gene: TRBV7-9
d_gene: .
CDR3aa: CASGGNFYNEQFF
CDR3nt: TGTGCCTCGGGCGGGAATTTCTACAATGAGCAGTTCTTC